The present T cell receptor (beta chain) was sequenced within a study of tumor-infiltrating lymphocytes in localized non-small cell lung cancer. Overall study context: Patients included smokers and never-smokers with various histologies, some sampled after neoadjuvant chemotherapy. Findings of the study overall: No T-cell fraction difference was seen between IM1 and IM2 tumors. Higher tumor T cell infiltration than in uninvolved lung was supported by TCRbeta sequencing. Recurrence-free survival showed no association with tumor T-cell fraction.

In regard to this clone: What it binds is not known.

Produced via immunoSEQ multiplex PCR; TCRdb's table is partial and in-frame only. The sample includes roughly 24,000 clones, around 64% of them seen just once. Germline V gene data show CDR1 as SGHRS and CDR2 as YFSETQ. The CDR3 extends over 15 amino acids. The V gene lost 1 base and the J gene lost 1 base, with 11 bases spanning the gap. The TCR comes from a human donor with non-small cell lung cancer. The chain couples TRBV5-1 to TRBJ1-1; D might be TRBD1 (6 bases). Sequences were obtained from lung tumor tissue. CDR3 residues: CASSLQGQGNTEAFF. DNA of the CDR3: TGCGCCAGCAGCTTGCAGGGGCAAGGGAACACTGAAGCTTTCTTT.